A few counts support the clone carrying this T cell receptor beta chain. Its antigen is not identified. On the day of bone marrow donation, the related graft donor provided peripheral blood. The record originates from a study of T cells after posttransplantation cyclophosphamide. The CDR3 spans 11 residues. Germline values: CDR1 SQVTM, CDR2 ANQGSEA. Trimming pared 4 bases from V and 6 bases from J, leaving 10 bases between. Regarding the study as a whole: Later blood repertoires were often dominated by clones from the donor CD8+ memory compartment. After PTCy, TRB diversity resembled that of CNI/methotrexate controls.

This table comes from immunoSEQ multiplex PCR, and its TCRdb copy is limited to in-frame clones, with some not included. This repertoire lists 30,000 or so clones without singletons; 4.5% to 5% sits in the top ten. The rearrangement uses TRBV29-1 and TRBJ2-7, with D perhaps TRBD1 or TRBD2 (5 bases each). The clonotype was recovered from a woman aged 25-40 years in good health and a related stem cell transplant donor. The sequencing input was PBMCs. CDR3 coding DNA: TGCAGCGTTGGAGGGGCAGGCGAGCAGTACTTC. Translated, it gives CSVGGAGEQYF.